One and the same sample provided the 14 T cell receptor beta chains below, sequenced in a study of tumor-infiltrating lymphocytes in primary liver carcinoma. The tissue used was unsorted bulk material of 20-30 mg. RNA and DNA were co-extracted from it with the AllPrep DNA/RNA mini kit. The input was roughly 0.5 ug total RNA; TCR beta cDNA was made from it with a constant-region primer. ARM-PCR, slightly modified, supplied the TCR beta libraries through three nested multiplex PCR rounds. In the first two PCR rounds, TRBV1-TRBV30 forward primers were paired with a C-beta reverse primer, and each round lasted roughly 10 cycles. One entry per CDR3 protein results from TCRdb running MiXCR on the multiplex PCR reads. Among 90,000 to 150,000 distinct CDR3 sequences listed, roughly 70% were seen once. Material for sequencing was tumor-adjacent normal liver tissue. All receptors come from a woman in her sixties or seventies with primary liver carcinoma and hepatitis B virus infection.

Turning to this clonotype: The junction does not match germline at one end; this may be a read error. The J gene is TRBJ2-3, the V gene TRBV11-3, with D unresolved. Germline CDR1 and CDR2: SGHNT and YENEEA. The CDR3 covers 11 residues. CDR3 nucleotide sequence: TGTGTCAGTAGATACACAGATACGCAGTGTTTT. Translation: CVSRYTDTQCF. Full variable domain (missing parts from reference TRBV11-3 and TRBJ2-3): EAGVVQSPRYKIIEKKQPVAFWCNPISGHNTLYWYLQNLGQGPELLIRYENEEAVDDSQLPKDRFSAERLKGVDSTLKIQPAELGDSAVYLCVSRYTDTQCFGPGTRLTVL.

Concerning this clonotype itself: This may arise from a read error, as a much more abundant clone is one base away. This chain links TRBV11-2 with TRBJ1-6, with TRBD1 matching over 9 bases. The germline V gene has CDR1 SGHAT and CDR2 FQNNGV. The CDR3 totals 14 residues. The CDR3 DNA is TGTGTCAGCAGCTTACACAGGGGGCTCTCACCCCTCCACTTT. Translated, it gives CVSSLHRGLSPLHF. Supplemented by reference TRBV11-2 and TRBJ1-6, the full variable domain reads EAGVAQSPRYKIIEKRQSVAFWCNPISGHATLYWYQQILGQGPKLLIQFQNNGVVDDSQLPKDRFSAERLKGVDSTLKIQPAKLEDSAVYLCVSSLHRGLSPLHFGNGTRLTVT.

This clonotype is categorized as medium-sized. V gene TRBV11-2 combines with J gene TRBJ2-7; D gene uncertain. CDR1 is SGHAT, CDR2 FQNNGV, per germline. Trimming removed 0 bases at V and 2 bases at J, with 5 bases between. CDR3 length equals 13 residues. CDR3 nucleotides: TGTGCCAGCAGCTTAGATTGGACCTACGAGCAGTACTTC. Amino acid sequence: CASSLDWTYEQYF. Combining the CDR3 with reference TRBV11-2 and TRBJ2-7 gives the whole variable domain EAGVAQSPRYKIIEKRQSVAFWCNPISGHATLYWYQQILGQGPKLLIQFQNNGVVDDSQLPKDRFSAERLKGVDSTLKIQPAKLEDSAVYLCASSLDWTYEQYFGPGTRLTVT.

Comments on this clonotype: This could be a read error, since a much larger clone is one nucleotide away. The rearrangement uses TRBV5-1 and TRBJ2-1, with TRBD2 identical over 9 bases. Losses at the gene ends were 6 bases for V and 8 bases for J; bases not matched to a gene: 6. Germline V CDR1 and CDR2: SGHRS, YFSETQ. This CDR3 is built from 13 residues. The CDR3 reads CASILAGVDEQFF. The CDR3 DNA reads as TGCGCCAGCATCTTAGCGGGAGTGGATGAGCAGTTCTTC.

This rearrangement joins TRBV28 to TRBJ2-1; D gene ambiguous. V was clipped by 7 bases and J by 13 bases, with 14 bases between them. CDR1 is MDHEN, CDR2 SYDVKM, per germline. CDR3 size: 11 residues. The CDR3 reads CASMRPPPQFF. The CDR3 bases are TGTGCCAGCATGCGCCCCCCGCCTCAGTTCTTC.

As to this clonotype: It may be a read error: a sequence one base away is much more abundant. The CDR3 does not close with the conserved phenylalanine or tryptophan, likely indicating a read error. J is TRBJ1-1 and V is TRBV7-9; 7 bases map to TRBD1. Losses at the gene ends were 1 base for V and 8 bases for J; bases not matched to a gene: 10. The CDR3 totals 15 residues. CDR1 and CDR2 from the germline V gene are SEHNR and FQNEAQ (reference sequence). Here the CDR3 DNA reads TGTGCCAGCAGCTTAGTCGGTAGGGGGGACAGAGAAGCTTTCATT. Translating gives CASSLVGRGDREAFI.

Of note for this clonotype: One base away lies a much larger clone, so this may be a sequencing read error. The chain employs TRBV5-1 and TRBJ2-6, with TRBD1 as a possible D gene (6 bases). The CDR3 consists of 16 residues. CDR1 is SGHRS and CDR2 is YFSETQ in the germline V gene. The CDR3 protein is CASSLDNLSGVNVLTF. The CDR3 DNA is TGCGCCAGCAGCTTGGACAACCTATCAGGGGTCAACGTCCTGACTTTC.

As for this clonotype: As the CDR3 is not closed by the conserved phenylalanine or tryptophan, this likely results from a read error. The chain links TRBV11-1 to TRBJ1-5; D is perhaps TRBD1 (6 bases). Germline V gives CDR1 SGHAT, CDR2 FQDESV (reference sequence). This CDR3 is built from 16 residues. The DNA for the CDR3 is TGTGTCAGCGGCCCAATCTCGACAGGACTCAATCAGCCCCAGCATCTT. This codes for CVSGPISTGLNQPQHL.

Concerning this clonotype itself: A much larger clone differs from this one at a single base, so this may be a read error. The V gene is TRBV28, the J gene TRBJ1-5; no reliable D call. Germline V lookup: CDR1 MDHEN, CDR2 SYDVKM. Trimming pared 7 bases from V and 6 bases from J, leaving 10 bases between. This CDR3 contains 12 residues. CDR3 DNA sequence: TGTGCCAGCACCTCAAAGGGTCAGCCCCAGCATTTT. Encoded protein: CASTSKGQPQHF.

This clonotype was observed once. V gene TRBV18 combines with J gene TRBJ1-2; D remains unclear. Germline V CDR1 and CDR2: KGHSH, LQKENI. CDR3 size: 13 residues. V dropped 3 bases and J dropped 1 base, with 6 bases sitting between them. The CDR3: CASSPQDNYGYTF. The CDR3 DNA is TGTGCCAGCTCACCGCAGGATAACTATGGCTACACCTTC.

Concerning this clonotype: The junction departs from the called germline gene at one end, perhaps through a read error. This chain uses TRBV5-1 with TRBJ2-1; TRBD2 matches 8 bases. Looked up from germline, CDR1 is SGHRS and CDR2 is YFSETQ. The CDR3 is made up of 16 amino acids. The CDR3 coding sequence is TGCGCCAGCAGCTTGGCAGCGGGAGCCTCCTACAATAAGCAGTTCTTC. Its protein product is CASSLAAGASYNKQFF.

As for this clonotype: The junction does not match germline at one end; this may be a read error. The chain links TRBV28 to TRBJ2-2, with D perhaps assigned TRBD1 or TRBD2 (5 bases each). The CDR3 runs 16 residues. Germline assignment: CDR1 MDHEN and CDR2 SYDVKM. CDR3 sequence: CASSRDGQANTGVLFF. In DNA form, the CDR3 reads TGTGCCAGCAGTCGGGACGGGCAAGCGAACACCGGGGTGCTGTTTTTT.

Ten or more counts support this clonotype. This rearrangement joins TRBV5-1 to TRBJ1-6; a weak D match, TRBD1 (6 bases). The CDR3 sequence is 16 residues long. V shed 4 bases and J shed 4 bases, with 15 bases lying between them. Germline CDR1 and CDR2: SGHRS and YFSETQ. CDR3 DNA sequence: TGCGCCAGCAGCACCGGTAGGGGGACTTATAATTCACCCCTCCACTTT. It translates to CASSTGRGTYNSPLHF.

Of note for this clonotype: Possible read error: a much larger clone is one base away. This chain joins TRBV11-3 and TRBJ1-6; D unclear. Germline assignment: CDR1 SGHNT and CDR2 YENEEA. The CDR3 runs 15 residues. CDR3 sequence reads: CASSFKWSYNSPLRF. The CDR3 nucleotides read TGTGCCAGCAGCTTTAAGTGGAGCTATAATTCACCCCTCCGCTTT.